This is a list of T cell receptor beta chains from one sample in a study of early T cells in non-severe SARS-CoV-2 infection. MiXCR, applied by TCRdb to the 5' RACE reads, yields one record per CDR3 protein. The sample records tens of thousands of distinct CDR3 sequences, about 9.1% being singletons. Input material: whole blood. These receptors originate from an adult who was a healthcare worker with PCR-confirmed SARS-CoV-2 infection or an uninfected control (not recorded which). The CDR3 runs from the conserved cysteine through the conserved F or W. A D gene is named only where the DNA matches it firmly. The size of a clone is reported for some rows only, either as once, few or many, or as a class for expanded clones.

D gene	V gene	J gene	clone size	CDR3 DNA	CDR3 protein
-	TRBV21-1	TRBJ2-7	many	TGTGCCAGCAGCCCCCAAGGACAGGGTCGGACTAGCGGGGGAAACTCCTACGAGCAGTACTTC	CASSPQGQGRTSGGNSYEQYF
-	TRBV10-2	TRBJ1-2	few	TGCGCCAGCAGGAGCTTGGTCGGCTACACCTTC	CASRSLVGYTF
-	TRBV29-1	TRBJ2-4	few	TGCAGCGTTGAATCGGGGCTGAACATTCAGTACTTC	CSVESGLNIQYF
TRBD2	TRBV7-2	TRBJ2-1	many	TGTGCCAGCAGCTTAGTCTCGATTGCGGGGGTCCAAGTTAATGAGCAGTTCTTC	CASSLVSIAGVQVNEQFF
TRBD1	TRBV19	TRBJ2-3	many	TGTGCCAGTAGTACGCGAGGGGGCTCCACAGATACGCAGTATTTT	CASSTRGGSTDTQYF
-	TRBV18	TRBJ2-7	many	TGTGCCAGCTCACCGACGCCGGTCATTGCCTACGAGCAGTACTTC	CASSPTPVIAYEQYF
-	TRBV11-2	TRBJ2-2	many	TGTGCCAGCAGCTTAGATCGAACCGGGGAGCTGTTTTTT	CASSLDRTGELFF
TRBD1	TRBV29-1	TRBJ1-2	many	TGCAGCGTTGTGGGACAGGGATTTTTCGGCGGCTACACCTTC	CSVVGQGFFGGYTF
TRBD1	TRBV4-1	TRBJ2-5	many	TGCGCCAGCAGCGTTAACAGGGGGCAAGAGACCCAGTACTTC	CASSVNRGQETQYF
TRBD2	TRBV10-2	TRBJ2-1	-	TGCGCCAGCGTACCGGGAGGGTCCTCATATGAGCAGTTCTTC	CASVPGGSSYEQFF
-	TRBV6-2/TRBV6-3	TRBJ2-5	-	TGTGCCAGCAGTTGGGGCCCAGAGACCCAGTACTTC	CASSWGPETQYF
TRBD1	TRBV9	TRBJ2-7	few	TGTGCCAGCAGCGCGCCAAACGACAGGGGCGGGAACGAGCAGTACTTC	CASSAPNDRGGNEQYF
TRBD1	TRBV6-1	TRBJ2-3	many	TGTGCCAGCAGACTAACAGGGGGCACAGATACGCAGTATTTT	CASRLTGGTDTQYF
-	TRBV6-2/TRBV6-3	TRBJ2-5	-	TGTGCCAGCAGCCTTGGAGGGGCGGTAGAGACCCAGTACTTC	CASSLGGAVETQYF
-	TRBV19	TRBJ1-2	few	TGTGCCAGTAGTACCAGGGTGTGGATCTATGGCTACACCTTC	CASSTRVWIYGYTF
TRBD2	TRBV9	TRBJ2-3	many	TGTGCCAGCAGTCGAGATAGCGGGAGGGCCACAGATACGCAGTATTTT	CASSRDSGRATDTQYF
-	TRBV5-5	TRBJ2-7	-	TGTGCCAGCAGCATCCTCGGGGAAGAGCAGTACTTC	CASSILGEEQYF
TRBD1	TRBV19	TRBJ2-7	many	TGTGCCACCTCGGGACAGGGGACCTACGAGCAGTACTTC	CATSGQGTYEQYF
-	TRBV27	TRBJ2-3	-	TGTGCCAGCAGTCTTACCCGGGACCAAGGGCGGTATTTT	CASSLTRDQGRYF
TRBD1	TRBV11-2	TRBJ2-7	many	TGTGCCAGCAGCTTAGCCGGACAGGGGAGGGGACCTTACTTC	CASSLAGQGRGPYF
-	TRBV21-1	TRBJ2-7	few	TGTGCCAGCAGCAAAGTGGGCAGCTACTACGAGCAGTACTTC	CASSKVGSYYEQYF
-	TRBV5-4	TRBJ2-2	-	TGTGCCAGCAGCCCTTCTGCCACGAACACCGGGGAGCTGTTTTTT	CASSPSATNTGELFF
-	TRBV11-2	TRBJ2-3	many	TGTGCCAGCAGCTTGGCGGGTCACCCCACAGATACGCAGTATTTT	CASSLAGHPTDTQYF
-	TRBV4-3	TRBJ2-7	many	TGCGCCAGCAGCCAGTACGTGTCCTACTCCTACGAGCAGTACTTC	CASSQYVSYSYEQYF
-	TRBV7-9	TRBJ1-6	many	TGTGCCAGCAGCTTCCCCGGGAATTCACCCCTCCACTTT	CASSFPGNSPLHF
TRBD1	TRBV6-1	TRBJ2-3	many	TGTGCCAGCAGCAACTTTGGACAGGGTAGCCCAGATACGCAGTATTTT	CASSNFGQGSPDTQYF
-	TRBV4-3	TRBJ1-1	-	TGCGCCAGCAGCCAAGTGAGCTTTGCGGGTAGTGACACTGAAGCTTTCTTT	CASSQVSFAGSDTEAFF
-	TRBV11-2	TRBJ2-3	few	TGTGCCAGCAGCCCTCGACAGGTCCGTAACTGGGATACGCAGTATTTT	CASSPRQVRNWDTQYF
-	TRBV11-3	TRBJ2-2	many	TGTGCCAGCCGGGCGGGGATGAACACCGGGGAGCTGTTTTTT	CASRAGMNTGELFF
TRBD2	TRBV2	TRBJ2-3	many	TGTGCCAGCGCCGGGACTAGCGGGGGCACAGATACGCAGTATTTT	CASAGTSGGTDTQYF
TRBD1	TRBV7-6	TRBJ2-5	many	TGTGCCAGCAGCTCTCCGGACAGGGCCCTAACCCAGTACTTC	CASSSPDRALTQYF
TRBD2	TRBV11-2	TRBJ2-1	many	TGTGCCAGCAGTATACTAGCGGGAAAACGGAGTGAGCAGTTCTTC	CASSILAGKRSEQFF
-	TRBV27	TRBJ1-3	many	TGTGCCAGCAGTCCCTTTACAGGAGACTCTGGAAACACCATATATTTT	CASSPFTGDSGNTIYF
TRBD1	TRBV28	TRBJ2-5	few	TGTGCCAGCAGGGTTGAAATAGGGCAGGGGGCGAGAGAGACCCAGTACTTC	CASRVEIGQGARETQYF
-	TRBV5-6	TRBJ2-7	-	TGTGCCAGCAGCTCGATAGACGGTCCCTACGAGCAGTACTTC	CASSSIDGPYEQYF
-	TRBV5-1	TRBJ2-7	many	TGCGCCAGCAGCTTATCTAACAGGGTAACCGAGCAGTACTTC	CASSLSNRVTEQYF
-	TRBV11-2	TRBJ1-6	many	TGTGCCAGCAGCTTAGAGGTTGGCAGGGATTCACCCCTCCACTTT	CASSLEVGRDSPLHF
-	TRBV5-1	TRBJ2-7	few	TGCGCCAGCAGCCAACGGGCTGGCTCCTACGAGCAGTACTTC	CASSQRAGSYEQYF
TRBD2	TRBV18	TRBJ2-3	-	TGTGCCAGCTCACCACCGATGGCTAGCGGGGGGAACACAGATACGCAGTATTTT	CASSPPMASGGNTDTQYF
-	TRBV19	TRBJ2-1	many	TGTGCCAGTAGTACGCGCACGAATGAGCAGTTCTTC	CASSTRTNEQFF
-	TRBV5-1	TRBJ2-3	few	TGCGCCAGCAGCTTGGTCGGCGATACGCAGTATTTT	CASSLVGDTQYF